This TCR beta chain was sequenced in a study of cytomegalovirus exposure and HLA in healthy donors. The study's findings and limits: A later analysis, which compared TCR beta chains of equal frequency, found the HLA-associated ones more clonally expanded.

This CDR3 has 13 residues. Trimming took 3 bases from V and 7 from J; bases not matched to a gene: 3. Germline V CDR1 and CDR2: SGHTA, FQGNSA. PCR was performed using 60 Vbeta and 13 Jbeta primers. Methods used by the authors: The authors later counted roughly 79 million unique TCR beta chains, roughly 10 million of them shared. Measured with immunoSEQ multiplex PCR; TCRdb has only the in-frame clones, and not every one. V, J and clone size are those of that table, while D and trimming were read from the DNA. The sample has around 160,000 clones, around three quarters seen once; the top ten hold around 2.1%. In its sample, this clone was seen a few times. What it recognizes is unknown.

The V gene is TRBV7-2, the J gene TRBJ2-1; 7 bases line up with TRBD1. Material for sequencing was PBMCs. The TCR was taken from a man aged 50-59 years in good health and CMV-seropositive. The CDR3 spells CASSFEQGNEQFF. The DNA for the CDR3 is TGTGCCAGCAGCTTCGAACAGGGGAATGAGCAGTTCTTC.